What follows describes a single T cell receptor (beta chain). The antigen remains undetermined. This record belongs to a study of OX40 agonist ivuxolimab in advanced cancers. On the study more broadly: Among those enrolled, mean age was approximately 60 years (range about 20 to 79) and approximately 80% were male.

Study-level points and caveats: A proportion of nonresponders additionally exhibited low normalized T-cell clonal expansion.

There are 14 residues in the CDR3. V shed 5 bases, J shed 4 bases, and the junction held 7 bases outside the gene matches. The germline gives CDR1 MDHEN, CDR2 SYDVKM. Some clones are missing from TCRdb's copy, which holds only in-frame ones; the method was immunoSEQ multiplex PCR. The sample lists around 39,000 clones, around 90% occurring once. The receptor was derived from an adult with an advanced solid tumor such as melanoma, head and neck, liver or kidney cancer. The sequenced sample was CD4+ or CD8+ T cells sorted from blood, obtained in a trial of the OX40 agonist ivuxolimab. The genes are TRBV28 and TRBJ1-2; 7 nucleotides agree with TRBD1. The CDR3 spells CASSPTDRVYGYTF. DNA for the CDR3: TGTGCCAGCAGTCCGACCGACAGGGTCTATGGCTACACCTTC.